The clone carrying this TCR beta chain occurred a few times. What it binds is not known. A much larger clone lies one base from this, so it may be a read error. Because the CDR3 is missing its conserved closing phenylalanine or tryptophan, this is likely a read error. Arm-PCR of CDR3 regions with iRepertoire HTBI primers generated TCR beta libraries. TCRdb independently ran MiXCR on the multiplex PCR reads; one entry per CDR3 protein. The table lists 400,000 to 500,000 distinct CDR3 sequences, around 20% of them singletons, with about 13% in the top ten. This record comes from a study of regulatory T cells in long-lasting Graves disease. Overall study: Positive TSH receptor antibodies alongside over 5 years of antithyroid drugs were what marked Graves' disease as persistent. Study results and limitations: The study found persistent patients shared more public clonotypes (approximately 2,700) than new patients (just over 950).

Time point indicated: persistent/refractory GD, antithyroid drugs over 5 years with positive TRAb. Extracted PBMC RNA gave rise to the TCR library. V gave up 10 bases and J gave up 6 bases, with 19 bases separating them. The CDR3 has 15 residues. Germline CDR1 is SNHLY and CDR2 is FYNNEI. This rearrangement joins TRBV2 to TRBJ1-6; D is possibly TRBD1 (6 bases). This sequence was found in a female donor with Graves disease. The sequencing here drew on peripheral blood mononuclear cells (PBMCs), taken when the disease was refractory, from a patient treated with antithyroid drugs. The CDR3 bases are TGTGCCACCAAAGGGGGGCTTTCGGGTAATTCACCCCTCCACCTT. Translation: CATKGGLSGNSPLHL.